Sequencing of this TCR beta chain was carried out in a study of T cells in Graves' hyperthyroidism and ophthalmopathy. Overall study results and limits: Blood also contained most expanded thyroid clonotypes above 0.001. Ophthalmopathy and stable hyperthyroidism were told apart by a 13 V-J model.

Clinical symptoms, serum thyroxine and TRAb, thyroid ultrasound and orbital computed tomography together formed the diagnostic basis. This clonotype has at least ten counts. Its antigen is undetermined. Amplified TCR beta CDR3 regions came from RNA transcripts. First-round RT-PCR with HTBI primers amplified the TCR CDR3 region. From the multiplex PCR reads, TCRdb called clonotypes with MiXCR, one entry per CDR3 protein. The profile covers 200,000 to 250,000 distinct CDR3 sequences, with over 15% appearing a single time and 50% taken by the ten largest. The germline V gene has CDR1 SGHAT and CDR2 FQNNGV. V was clipped by 4 bases and J by 0 bases; unmatched bases: 21. The CDR3 extends over 21 amino acids.

V is TRBV11-2 and J is TRBJ1-2; 9 bases agree with TRBD1. The sequence came from a man between 45 and 60 years old with Graves' hyperthyroidism. The specimen sequenced was blood. The CDR3 DNA reads TGTGCCAGCAGCTCCATTAAAAGTCTCGGGACAGGGCCGACTTCTAACTATGGCTACACCTTC. Amino acid sequence: CASSSIKSLGTGPTSNYGYTF. Looking up the rest from reference TRBV11-2 and TRBJ1-2 gives the full variable domain: EAGVAQSPRYKIIEKRQSVAFWCNPISGHATLYWYQQILGQGPKLLIQFQNNGVVDDSQLPKDRFSAERLKGVDSTLKIQPAKLEDSAVYLCASSSIKSLGTGPTSNYGYTFGSGTRLTVV.